The TCR beta chain described here comes from a study of a mutant IDH1 vaccine in newly diagnosed glioma. Study details: The patients received vaccinations eight times, in weeks 1, 3, 5, 7, 11, 15, 19 and 23. Onset of vaccination occurred 4-6 weeks following radiotherapy alone, or with temozolomide cycles.

Profiling relied on immunoSEQ multiplex PCR, and the TCRdb table lists in-frame clones only, not all of them. Of tens of thousands of clones in the sample, about 83% are singletons; the top ten hold 2% to 2.5%. Looked up from germline, CDR1 is SEHNR and CDR2 is FQNEAQ (reference sequence). The CDR3 contains 13 residues. Trimming stripped 4 bases from V and 2 bases from J, with 6 bases between. Time point specified: week 11, during vaccination. In every dose of vaccine, 300 ug of mutant IDH1 20-mer peptide was given alongside topical imiquimod. New WHO grade 3 or 4 astrocytomas that were IDH1-mutant and ATRX-lost occurred in the donors. Notes on this clone: Antigen specificity is unknown.

The chain links TRBV7-9 to TRBJ1-5; D unclear. Sequenced material: PBMCs, taken from a glioma patient whose treatment included an IDH1 peptide vaccine. The clonotype originates from a middle-aged man with glioma. In nucleotides, the CDR3 is TGTGCCAGCAGCTCGGTGGGCAATCAGCCCCAGCATTTT. This translates into CASSSVGNQPQHF.